The 20 T cell receptor beta chains below were found in one sample sequenced in a study of blood T cell repertoires in COVID-19. Clones were sequenced by immunoSEQ multiplex PCR, and TCRdb holds only the in-frame ones, with some missing. Of fewer than 400,000 clones listed, 80% to 90% are singletons. The sequencing sample was made of peripheral blood. The receptors come from a man aged 25-45 years with active or convalescent COVID-19.

V usage is TRBV6-5 and J usage is TRBJ2-5; no clear D. Trimming stripped 7 bases from V and 0 bases from J, with 12 bases between. This CDR3 spans 14 amino acids. Germline CDR1 and CDR2: MNHEY and SVGAGI. In DNA, the CDR3 is TGTGCCAGCAAATCCAGGCAGCACCAAGAGACCCAGTACTTC. Amino acid sequence: CASKSRQHQETQYF.

The chain couples TRBV3-1 (or the pseudogene TRBV3-2) to TRBJ2-6; tentatively, D is TRBD1 (5 bases). The CDR3 extends over 14 amino acids. Germline V gene lookup returns CDR1 LGHDT and CDR2 YNNKEL (reference sequence). V was trimmed by 6 bases and J by 2 bases, leaving 8 bases between them. DNA for the CDR3: TGTGCCAGCAGGCCAGGGACTGGGGCCAACGTCCTGACTTTC. It specifies CASRPGTGANVLTF.

V gene TRBV10-3 combines with J gene TRBJ1-1; 9 bases map to TRBD1. The CDR3 runs 14 residues. The V gene's germline CDR1 is ENHRY and CDR2 SYGVKD. V lost 7 bases to trimming and J lost 1 base; unmatched junction nucleotides: 4. The CDR3 loop reads CAITPGQGNTEAFF. In DNA, the CDR3 is TGTGCCATCACCCCGGGACAGGGGAACACTGAAGCTTTCTTT.

The chain couples TRBV4-1 to TRBJ2-3, with TRBD2 matching over 11 bases. CDR3 length: 16 residues. Germline trimming cut 0 bases from V and 5 bases from J; bases unmatched to any gene: 4. Looked up from germline, CDR1 is MGHRA and CDR2 is YSYEKL. The CDR3 nucleotides read TGCGCCAGCAGCCAAGAACTAGCGGGAGCTTTAGATACGCAGTATTTT. It is translated as CASSQELAGALDTQYF.

The chain combines TRBV11-3 with TRBJ1-1; 8 nucleotides match TRBD1. This CDR3 contains 15 residues. V shed 5 bases, J shed 1 base, and the junction held 6 bases outside the gene matches. CDR1 SGHNT and CDR2 YENEEA come from the germline V gene. The CDR3 sequence is CASSTNRGRNTEAFF. CDR3 bases: TGTGCCAGCAGCACGAACAGGGGGAGGAACACTGAAGCTTTCTTT.

The chain links TRBV11-2 to TRBJ2-5; TRBD2 aligns across 12 bases. The CDR3 has 17 residues. Per germline, CDR1 SGHAT and CDR2 FQNNGV. V dropped 4 bases and J dropped 5; count of bases not matched to a gene: 11. CDR3 region: CASSSGLAGPAGETQYF. The CDR3, as DNA: TGTGCCAGCAGCTCGGGACTAGCGGGCCCAGCGGGCGAGACCCAGTACTTC.

The genes are TRBV6-5 and TRBJ1-6, with unresolved D. Germline values: CDR1 MNHEY, CDR2 SVGAGI. With 5 bases removed from V and 6 bases from J, the gap between germline ends came to 14 bases. The CDR3 runs to 15 residues. The CDR3, as DNA: TGTGCCAGCAGTCGGACTGGGATGGGTAATTCACCCCTCCACTTT. Amino acids: CASSRTGMGNSPLHF.

This clone has only one observation. The chain is built from TRBV27 and TRBJ2-7, with D possibly matching TRBD2 (6 bases). CDR1 is MNHEY and CDR2 is SMNVEV in the germline V gene (reference sequence). The CDR3 is made up of 15 amino acids. V dropped 5 bases and J dropped 0 bases, with 14 bases sitting between them. CDR3 DNA sequence: TGTGCCAGCAGTCCGAGGAGGGCGATCTCCTACGAGCAGTACTTC. This sequence encodes CASSPRRAISYEQYF.

This clone was picked up a small number of times. This sequence joins TRBV7-8 and TRBJ1-1; D may be TRBD1 (5 bases). This CDR3 has 16 amino acids. Trimming cost V 1 base and J 4 bases, with 16 bases left between them. The germline CDR1 and CDR2 sequences are SGHVS and FQNEAQ. In DNA, the CDR3 is TGTGCCAGCAGCTTAGGGCCTCTTACAGGTCCCACTGAAGCTTTCTTT. Its protein product is CASSLGPLTGPTEAFF.

The rearrangement links TRBV2 to TRBJ1-2, with a tentative D call TRBD1 (6 bases). V was clipped by 3 bases and J by 4 bases, with 12 bases between them. Germline V gene lookup returns CDR1 SNHLY and CDR2 FYNNEI. This CDR3 has 14 amino acids. The CDR3 sequence: CASSEGGPLYGYTF. CDR3 in DNA: TGTGCCAGCAGTGAGGGGGGGCCCCTCTATGGCTACACCTTC. The variable domain in full, completed from reference TRBV2 and TRBJ1-2, reads EPEVTQTPSHQVTQMGQEVILRCVPISNHLYFYWYRQILGQKVEFLVSFYNNEISEKSEIFDDQFSVERPDGSNFTLKIRSTKLEDSAMYFCASSEGGPLYGYTFGSGTRLTVV.

The chain has TRBV3-1 (or the pseudogene TRBV3-2) and TRBJ2-5; D ambiguous. This CDR3 is built from 13 residues. The V end was cut by 0 bases, the J end by 4 bases, with 6 bases between. Germline lookup yields CDR1 LGHDT and CDR2 YNNKEL (reference sequence). CDR3 sequence: CASSQDPGETQYF. The DNA for the CDR3 is TGTGCCAGCAGCCAAGATCCGGGAGAGACCCAGTACTTC.

This clone was seen only once. This chain uses TRBV28 with TRBJ1-5; D perhaps matches TRBD1 (5 bases). The germline V gene has CDR1 MDHEN and CDR2 SYDVKM. The CDR3 has 14 amino acids. Trimming stripped 3 bases from V and 4 bases from J, with 10 bases between. The CDR3 nucleotides are TGTGCCAGCAGTTTCCCAGGGTGGAATCAGCCCCAGCATTTT. This translates into CASSFPGWNQPQHF.

The V gene is TRBV21-1, the J gene TRBJ1-2; the D call in the table, TRBD1, was not verified against the DNA. TRBV21-1 is a pseudogene locus. This CDR3 contains 16 residues. CDR3 DNA sequence: TGTGCCAGCAGCAAAGCACCGGGACAGGGAGGCTATGGCTACACCTTC. Its protein product is CASSKAPGQGGYGYTF.

The CDR3: CASSLDRRGSNYGYTF. The DNA of the CDR3 is TGTGCCAGCAGCTTAGATCGTCGGGGATCGAACTATGGCTACACCTTC. The chain employs TRBV11-3 and TRBJ1-2, with unresolved D. The V end was cut by 0 bases, the J end by 2 bases, with 13 bases between. Germline CDR1 SGHNT, CDR2 YENEEA. The CDR3 has 16 residues.

J is TRBJ1-1 and V is TRBV7-9, with D possibly matching TRBD1 (5 bases). Germline-derived CDR1 and CDR2 are SEHNR and FQNEAQ (reference sequence). The ends were cut back, 3 bases at V and 6 bases at J, with 8 bases in the middle. This CDR3 contains 12 residues. In DNA form, the CDR3 reads TGTGCCAGCAGCTTCGGGGGTCCTGAAGCTTTCTTT. Translation: CASSFGGPEAFF.

The chain carries TRBV5-4 and TRBJ2-5; a possible D gene is TRBD2 (6 bases). Trimming cost V 2 bases and J 4 bases, with 12 bases left between them. Germline V gene sequence: CDR1 SGHNT, CDR2 YYREEE (reference sequence). The CDR3 length is 14 residues. Here the CDR3 reads CASSFQGGLETQYF. CDR3 bases: TGTGCCAGCAGCTTCCAGGGAGGATTAGAGACCCAGTACTTC.

The genes are TRBV7-2 and TRBJ2-1; the D gene is possibly TRBD2 (5 bases). The CDR3 covers 15 residues. Trimming pared 6 bases from V and 1 base from J, leaving 13 bases between. CDR1 is SGHTA and CDR2 is FQGNSA in the germline V gene. In DNA, the CDR3 is TGTGCCAGCAGGAGGGCTTACCTTTCCTACAATGAGCAGTTCTTC. It specifies CASRRAYLSYNEQFF.

The sample holds one count of this clone. The rearrangement links TRBV4-2 to TRBJ2-7, with 12 bases fitting TRBD2. Trimming cost V 0 bases and J 3 bases; bases outside gene matches: 3. The CDR3 has 16 residues. The germline V gene has CDR1 LGHNA and CDR2 YNFKEQ. The CDR3 sequence is CASSQDLAGGYYEQYF. The CDR3 nucleotides read TGTGCCAGCAGCCAAGATCTAGCGGGAGGGTACTACGAGCAGTACTTC.

This rearrangement joins TRBV3-1 (or the pseudogene TRBV3-2) to TRBJ1-4, with 12 bases aligning to TRBD1. The CDR3 extends over 19 amino acids. With V trimmed by 0 bases and J by 3 bases, 8 bases remained unmatched. Germline values: CDR1 LGHDT, CDR2 YNNKEL (reference sequence). CDR3 protein: CASSQDGTGGRRPNEKLFF. DNA of the CDR3: TGTGCCAGCAGCCAAGACGGGACAGGGGGCAGGCGTCCTAATGAAAAACTGTTTTTT.

The V call is TRBV14, the J call TRBJ2-5; D call uncertain. The CDR3 runs to 15 residues. Germline V CDR1 and CDR2: SGHDN, FVKESK. V lost 0 bases and J 0 bases, leaving 8 bases between the germline ends. This CDR3 reads CASSQDFQYQETQYF. The CDR3 bases are TGTGCCAGCAGCCAAGATTTCCAATACCAAGAGACCCAGTACTTC.